This record looks at one T cell receptor beta chain sequence and its context. This sample stems from a study of identical twins' blood T cells. V gave up 6 bases and J gave up 5 bases, with 13 bases separating them. Looked up from germline, CDR1 is LNHDA and CDR2 is SQIVND (reference sequence). This CDR3 is built from 13 residues. TCRdb redid the calling of the 5' RACE reads with MiXCR, one entry per CDR3 protein. Among about 370,000 distinct CDR3 sequences listed, roughly 31% were seen once. The sequence was collected from a woman aged 18-50 years in good health. Sequencing input: PBMCs. This rearrangement joins TRBV19 to TRBJ1-1; D is uncertain. The CDR3 DNA follows: TGTGCCAGTAGGCGGCTCTTGGAGACTGAAGCTTTCTTT. Translating gives CASRRLLETEAFF.